Shown below are 5 T cell receptor beta chains from a single sample sequenced in a study of Ad26.COV2.S vaccination and SARS-CoV-2 variants. Described treatment: roughly 20 received Ad26.COV2.S at low or high dose, single or two shots; roughly 5 received placebo; per-sample allocation not given. Material that was analyzed had been drawn on day 63 after the first vaccine or placebo injection. Some clones are missing from TCRdb's copy, which holds only in-frame ones; the method was immunoSEQ multiplex PCR. The data hold roughly 460,000 clones, with nearly 90% observed a single time. The starting material was peripheral blood, obtained in a trial of Ad26.COV2.S vaccine versus placebo. All receptors derive from a person between 18 and 59 years old who received the Ad26.COV2.S COVID-19 vaccine or a placebo.

The chain uses TRBV5-5 and TRBJ2-7; the D gene is possibly TRBD1 (5 bases). Germline V CDR1 and CDR2: SGHKS, YYEKEE (reference sequence). Deletions cut 0 bases from V and 1 base from J, with 8 bases between. The CDR3 is 14 amino acids. The CDR3 loop reads CASSLGRASYEQYF. The CDR3 bases are TGTGCCAGCAGCTTGGGCAGGGCTTCCTACGAGCAGTACTTC.

The genes are TRBV6-5 and TRBJ2-7, with 11 bases that match TRBD1. Unmatched junction bases numbered 5, after V lost 4 bases and J lost 3 bases. This CDR3 has 15 amino acids. Germline V gene lookup returns CDR1 MNHEY and CDR2 SVGAGI. The CDR3 nucleotides read TGTGCCAGCAGTTGGTCCGGGACAGGGGGCTACGAGCAGTACTTC. Translation gives CASSWSGTGGYEQYF.

The chain carries TRBV21-1 and TRBJ2-3; the tabulated D call, TRBD1, remains unverified against the DNA. TRBV21-1 is deemed a pseudogene. The CDR3 is 18 amino acids. The CDR3 DNA follows: TGTGCCAGCAGCAAAGCCCGCAGGGTAAGGGGGAGATCCGATACGCAGTATTTT. Protein sequence: CASSKARRVRGRSDTQYF.

The rearrangement uses TRBV28 and TRBJ2-7; D may be TRBD2 (7 bases). Trimming shortened V by 6 bases and J by 0 bases, and 12 bases separated the two germline ends. The CDR3 is 14 residues long. From germline, CDR1 is MDHEN and CDR2 SYDVKM. The CDR3 loop is CASRGGGNSYEQYF. Here the CDR3 DNA reads TGTGCCAGCAGAGGGGGGGGGAACTCCTACGAGCAGTACTTC.

V gene TRBV14 combines with J gene TRBJ2-2; 7 nucleotides match TRBD2. In germline, CDR1 is SGHDN, CDR2 FVKESK. Unmatched junction bases numbered 5, after V lost 2 bases and J lost 8 bases. CDR3 size: 14 residues. CDR3 protein: CASSQQRAGGELFF. The CDR3 DNA is TGTGCCAGCAGCCAACAAAGAGCGGGGGGGGAGCTGTTTTTT.